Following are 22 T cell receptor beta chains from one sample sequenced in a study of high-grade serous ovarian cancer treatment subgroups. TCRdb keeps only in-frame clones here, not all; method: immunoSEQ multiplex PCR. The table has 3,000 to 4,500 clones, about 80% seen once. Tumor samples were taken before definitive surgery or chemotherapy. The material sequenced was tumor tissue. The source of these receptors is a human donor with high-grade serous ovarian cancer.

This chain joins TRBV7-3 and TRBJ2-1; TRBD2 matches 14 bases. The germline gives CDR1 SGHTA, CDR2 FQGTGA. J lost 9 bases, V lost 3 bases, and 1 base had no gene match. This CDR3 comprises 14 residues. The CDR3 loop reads CASSFGTSGSEQFF. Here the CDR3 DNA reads TGTGCCAGCAGCTTTGGGACTAGCGGGAGTGAGCAGTTCTTC.

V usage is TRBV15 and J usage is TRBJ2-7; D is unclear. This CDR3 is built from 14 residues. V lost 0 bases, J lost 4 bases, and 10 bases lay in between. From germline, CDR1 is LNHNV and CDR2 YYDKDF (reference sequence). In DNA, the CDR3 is TGTGCCACCAGCAGAGATCCGGGCGGTTACGAGCAGTACTTC. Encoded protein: CATSRDPGGYEQYF.

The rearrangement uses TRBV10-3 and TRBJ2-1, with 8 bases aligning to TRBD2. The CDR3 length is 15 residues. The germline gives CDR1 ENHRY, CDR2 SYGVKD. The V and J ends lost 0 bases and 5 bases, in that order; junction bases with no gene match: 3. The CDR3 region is CAISESTGGNNEQFF. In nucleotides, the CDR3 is TGTGCCATCAGTGAGTCAACGGGAGGGAACAATGAGCAGTTCTTC.

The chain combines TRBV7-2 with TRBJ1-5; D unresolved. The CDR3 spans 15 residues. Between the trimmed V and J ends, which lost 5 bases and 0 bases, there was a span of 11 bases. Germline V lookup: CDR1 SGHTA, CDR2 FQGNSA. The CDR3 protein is CASSPFVDSNQPQHF. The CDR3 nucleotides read TGTGCCAGCAGCCCTTTCGTAGATAGCAATCAGCCCCAGCATTTT.

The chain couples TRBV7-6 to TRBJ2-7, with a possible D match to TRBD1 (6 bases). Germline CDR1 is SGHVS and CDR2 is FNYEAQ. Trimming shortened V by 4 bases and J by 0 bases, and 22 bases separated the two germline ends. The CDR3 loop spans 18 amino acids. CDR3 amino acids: CASSSQRNGTSSSYEQYF. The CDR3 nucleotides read TGTGCCAGCAGCTCCCAAAGAAACGGGACATCAAGCTCCTACGAGCAGTACTTC.

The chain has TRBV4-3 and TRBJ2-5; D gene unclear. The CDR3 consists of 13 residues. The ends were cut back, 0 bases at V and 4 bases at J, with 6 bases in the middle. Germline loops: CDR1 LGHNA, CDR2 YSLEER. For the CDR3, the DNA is TGCGCCAGCAGCCAAGATCGGGTAGAGACCCAGTACTTC. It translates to CASSQDRVETQYF.

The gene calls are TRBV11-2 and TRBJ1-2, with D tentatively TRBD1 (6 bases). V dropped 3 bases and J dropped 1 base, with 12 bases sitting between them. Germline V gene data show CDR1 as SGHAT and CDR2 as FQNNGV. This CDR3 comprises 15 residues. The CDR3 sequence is CASSFLTGNNYGYTF. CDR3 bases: TGTGCCAGCAGCTTTCTAACAGGGAATAACTATGGCTACACCTTC.

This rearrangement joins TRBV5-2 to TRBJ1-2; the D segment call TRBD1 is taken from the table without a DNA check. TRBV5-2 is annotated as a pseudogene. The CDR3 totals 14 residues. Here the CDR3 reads CASSQAGTNYGYTF. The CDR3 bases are TGCGCCAGCAGCCAAGCAGGGACTAACTATGGCTACACCTTC.

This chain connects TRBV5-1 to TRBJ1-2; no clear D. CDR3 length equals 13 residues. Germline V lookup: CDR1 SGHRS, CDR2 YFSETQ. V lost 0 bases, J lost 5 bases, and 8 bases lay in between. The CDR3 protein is CASSLGDKYGYTF. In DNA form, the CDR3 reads TGCGCCAGCAGCTTGGGAGACAAATATGGCTACACCTTC. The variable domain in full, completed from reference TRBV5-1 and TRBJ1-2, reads KAGVTQTPRYLIKTRGQQVTLSCSPISGHRSVSWYQQTPGQGLQFLFEYFSETQRNKGNFPGRFSGRQFSNSRSEMNVSTLELGDSALYLCASSLGDKYGYTFGSGTRLTVV.

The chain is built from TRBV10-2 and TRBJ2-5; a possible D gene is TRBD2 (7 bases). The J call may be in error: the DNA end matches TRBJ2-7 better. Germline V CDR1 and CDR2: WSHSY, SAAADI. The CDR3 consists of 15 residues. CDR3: CASSESGGGDYEQYF. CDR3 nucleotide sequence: TGCGCCAGCAGTGAGTCGGGAGGGGGAGACTACGAGCAGTACTTC.

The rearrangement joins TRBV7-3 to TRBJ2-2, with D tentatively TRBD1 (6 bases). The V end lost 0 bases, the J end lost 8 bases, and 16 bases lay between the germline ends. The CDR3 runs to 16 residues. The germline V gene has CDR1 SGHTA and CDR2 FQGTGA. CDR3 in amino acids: CASSLTGTTLSGELFF. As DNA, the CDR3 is TGTGCCAGCAGCTTAACTGGGACAACACTTTCAGGGGAGCTGTTTTTT.

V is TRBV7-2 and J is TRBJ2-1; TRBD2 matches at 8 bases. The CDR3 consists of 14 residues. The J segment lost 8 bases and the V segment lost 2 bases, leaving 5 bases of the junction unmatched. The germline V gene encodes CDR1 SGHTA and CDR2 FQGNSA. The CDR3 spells CASSLIRGGDEQFF. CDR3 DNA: TGTGCCAGCAGCTTAATCCGGGGGGGCGATGAGCAGTTCTTC.

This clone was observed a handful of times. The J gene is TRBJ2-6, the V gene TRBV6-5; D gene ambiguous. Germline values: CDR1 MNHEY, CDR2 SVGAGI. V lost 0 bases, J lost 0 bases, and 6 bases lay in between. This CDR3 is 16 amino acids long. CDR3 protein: CASSYSQDSGANVLTF. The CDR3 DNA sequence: TGTGCCAGCAGTTACTCCCAGGACTCTGGGGCCAACGTCCTGACTTTC.

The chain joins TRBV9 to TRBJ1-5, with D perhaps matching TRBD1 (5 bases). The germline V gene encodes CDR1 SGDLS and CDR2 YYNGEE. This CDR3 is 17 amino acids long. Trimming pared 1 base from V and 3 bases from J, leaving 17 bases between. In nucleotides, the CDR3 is TGTGCCAGCAGCGTACGGTGGTTGGGGGGAGACAATCAGCCCCAGCATTTT. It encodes CASSVRWLGGDNQPQHF.

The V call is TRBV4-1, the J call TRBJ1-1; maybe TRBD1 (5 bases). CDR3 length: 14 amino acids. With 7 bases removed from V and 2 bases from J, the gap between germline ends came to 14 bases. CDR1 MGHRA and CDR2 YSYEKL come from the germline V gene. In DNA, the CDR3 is TGCGCCAGCACAGCCCGGGACCGAAACACTGAAGCTTTCTTT. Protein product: CASTARDRNTEAFF.

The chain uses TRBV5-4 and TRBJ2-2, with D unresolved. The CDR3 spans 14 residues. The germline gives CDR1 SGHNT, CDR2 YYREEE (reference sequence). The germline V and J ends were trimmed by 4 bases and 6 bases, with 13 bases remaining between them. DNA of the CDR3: TGTGCCAGCAGCCCTGGTACCCCCTCCGGGGAGCTGTTTTTT. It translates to CASSPGTPSGELFF.

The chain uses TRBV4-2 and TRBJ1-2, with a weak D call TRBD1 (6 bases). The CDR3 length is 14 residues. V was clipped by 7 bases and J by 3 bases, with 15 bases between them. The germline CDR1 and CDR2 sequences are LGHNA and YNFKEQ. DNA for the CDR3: TGTGCCAGCACCGTAAGAGGGGGGGACTATGGCTACACCTTC. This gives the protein CASTVRGGDYGYTF.

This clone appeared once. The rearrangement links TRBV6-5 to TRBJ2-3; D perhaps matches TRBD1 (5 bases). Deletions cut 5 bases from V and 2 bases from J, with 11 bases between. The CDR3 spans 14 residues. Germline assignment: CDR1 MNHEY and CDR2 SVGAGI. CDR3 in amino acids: CASSQRQTTDTQYF. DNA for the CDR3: TGTGCCAGCAGTCAGCGACAGACCACAGATACGCAGTATTTT.

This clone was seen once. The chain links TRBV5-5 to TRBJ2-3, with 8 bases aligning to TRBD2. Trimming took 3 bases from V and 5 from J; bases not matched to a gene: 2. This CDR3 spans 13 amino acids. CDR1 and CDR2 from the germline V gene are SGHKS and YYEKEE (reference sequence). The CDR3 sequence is CASSWAGGDTQYF. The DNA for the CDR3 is TGTGCCAGCAGCTGGGCGGGGGGAGATACGCAGTATTTT. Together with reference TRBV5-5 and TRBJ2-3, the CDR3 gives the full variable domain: DAGVTQSPTHLIKTRGQQVTLRCSPISGHKSVSWYQQVLGQGPQFIFQYYEKEERGRGNFPDRFSARQFPNYSSELNVNALLLGDSALYLCASSWAGGDTQYFGPGTRLTVL.

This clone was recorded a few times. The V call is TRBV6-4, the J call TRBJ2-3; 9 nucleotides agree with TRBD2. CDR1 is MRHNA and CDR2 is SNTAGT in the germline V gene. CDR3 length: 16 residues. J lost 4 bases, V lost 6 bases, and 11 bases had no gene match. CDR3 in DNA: TGTGCCAGCAGCGCCCTTGGCGGGGGGGGTGCAGATACGCAGTATTTT. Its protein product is CASSALGGGGADTQYF.

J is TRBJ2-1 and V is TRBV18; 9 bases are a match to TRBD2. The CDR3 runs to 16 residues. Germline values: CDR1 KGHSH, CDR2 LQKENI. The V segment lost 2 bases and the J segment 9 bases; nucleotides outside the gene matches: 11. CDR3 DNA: TGTGCCAGCTCACCATCGCTGGCGGGGGGGCGAGGTGAGCAGTTCTTC. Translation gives CASSPSLAGGRGEQFF.

DNA of the CDR3: TGTGCCAGCAGTTATGACAATAGCAATCAGCCCCAGCATTTT. This translates into CASSYDNSNQPQHF. The chain uses TRBV6-1 and TRBJ1-5; D not certain. This CDR3 has 14 residues. The germline CDR1 and CDR2 sequences are MNHNS and SASEGT. Trimming removed 5 bases at V and 0 bases at J, with 8 bases between.